This T cell receptor beta chain was retrieved from a study of T cell repertoires in cytomegalovirus infection. Whole-study context: Indications of both CMV infection and matching HLA type were provided by public TCR beta signatures.

Germline assignment: CDR1 MNHEY and CDR2 SVGEGT. This CDR3 spans 19 amino acids. Trimming at V came to 6 bases and at J to 0 bases, leaving 13 bases not matched to a gene. Points from the study as a whole: Ex vivo, HLA-C-restricted CMV-specific TCR beta clonotypes prevailed over the rest of the response.

In TCRdb, the reads were re-called with MiXCR into one record per CDR3 protein. The table lists about 150,000 distinct CDR3 sequences, 23% of them singletons. Concerning this clonotype: Its antigen is currently unknown.

The V gene is TRBV6-2 or TRBV6-3, the J gene TRBJ1-6; 8 bases align to TRBD1. The receptor was isolated from a human donor in good health (CMV status not recorded). Some clones in this sample may be carry-over from other donors' samples. The specimen was PBMCs. The CDR3 DNA follows: TGTGCCAGCAGGGGACAGGCCCGAATGACAAGCTCCTATAATTCACCCCTCCACTTT. The encoded protein is CASRGQARMTSSYNSPLHF.